Listed below are T cell receptor beta chains from one sample, sequenced in a study of T cells in Graves' hyperthyroidism and ophthalmopathy. Using its own MiXCR run on the multiplex PCR reads, TCRdb lists one record per CDR3 protein. The sample consists of 450,000 to 550,000 distinct CDR3 sequences, around a quarter of them appearing once. Sequencing was done on a sample of blood. These receptors were obtained from a woman aged 25 to 39 with Graves' ophthalmopathy. Each CDR3 is given with its conserved first and last residue. The order of the fields is CDR3 protein, CDR3 DNA, V gene, clone size, J gene, D gene. A D gene is named only where the DNA matches it firmly. Some rows have no size entry. The others give once, few or many, or a class for an expanded clone.

CASSLEGFYEQYF,TGTGCCAGTAGCTTAGAAGGGTTCTACGAGCAGTACTTC,TRBV7-2,many,TRBJ2-7,-
CASKGRNQPQHF,TGTGCCAGCAAAGGACGGAATCAGCCCCAGCATTTT,TRBV6-2/TRBV6-3,-,TRBJ1-5,-
CASSEAAGLGEKLFF,TGTGCCAGCAGTGAGGCGGCAGGATTAGGAGAAAAACTGTTTTTT,TRBV2,-,TRBJ1-4,-
CAWKKTGNYGYTF,TGTGCCTGGAAAAAAACAGGAAACTATGGCTACACCTTC,TRBV30,few,TRBJ1-2,-
CAWDPRGGETQYF,TGTGCCTGGGACCCCCGGGGAGGGGAGACCCAGTACTTC,TRBV30,-,TRBJ2-5,TRBD2
CASSYSLGSYGYTF,TGTGCCAGCAGTTACTCGCTGGGGAGCTATGGCTACACCTTC,TRBV6-5,many,TRBJ1-2,-
CASSVEHGTAYFF,TGTGCCAGCAGCGTAGAGCACGGGACAGCCTACTTCTTT,TRBV9,few,TRBJ1-1,TRBD1
CASSGRDINQPQHF,TGTGCCAGCAGTGGCCGGGACATTAATCAGCCCCAGCATTTT,TRBV2,many,TRBJ1-5,-
CATSDQKAPGDGYTF,TGTGCCACCAGTGACCAGAAAGCTCCGGGGGATGGCTACACCTTC,TRBV24-1,many,TRBJ1-2,-
CASSVGQVNTEAFF,TGTGCCAGCAGCGTGGGACAGGTGAACACTGAAGCTTTCTTT,TRBV9,many,TRBJ1-1,TRBD1
CASSGGRGDTEAFF,TGTGCCAGCAGCGGGGGGCGCGGGGACACTGAAGCTTTCTTT,TRBV7-9,-,TRBJ1-1,-
CASSRWREAFF,TGTGCCAGCAGCCGGTGGCGGGAAGCTTTCTTT,TRBV12-3/TRBV12-4,many,TRBJ1-1,-
CASSRARGGYTF,TGTGCCAGCAGCCGGGCAAGGGGTGGCTACACCTTC,TRBV6-1,many,TRBJ1-2,-
CSASRLADTRLEQYF,TGCAGTGCTAGTCGACTAGCGGATACACGGCTCGAGCAGTACTTC,TRBV20-1,many,TRBJ2-7,TRBD2
CASSYQRDSYYEQYF,TGTGCCAGCAGTTACCAGCGGGACTCCTACTACGAGCAGTACTTC,TRBV6-5,few,TRBJ2-7,TRBD2
CASSQAAILNTEAFF,TGCGCCAGCAGCCAAGCAGCAATCTTGAACACTGAAGCTTTCTTT,TRBV4-1,-,TRBJ1-1,-
CAYRQTGYEQYF,TGTGCCTACCGACAGACTGGCTACGAGCAGTACTTC,TRBV30,-,TRBJ2-7,-